The 20 T cell receptor beta chains below all came from one sample that was sequenced in a study of T cell repertoires in cytomegalovirus infection. Their antigens remain unidentified. TCRdb re-called the reads with MiXCR, one entry per CDR3 protein. The sample yields 750,000 to 950,000 distinct CDR3 sequences, roughly 29% seen once. The specimen comprised cultured CD8+ T cells from PBMCs, sampled from culture after CMV antigen stimulation. The receptor set was obtained from a human donor in good health (CMV status not recorded). Some clones in this sample may be carry-over from other donors' samples.

The V and J genes are TRBV7-9 and TRBJ1-1; no firm D call. Germline CDR1 SEHNR, CDR2 FQNEAQ (reference sequence). This CDR3 region has 16 residues. Trimming took 5 bases from V and 0 from J, leaving 16 bases between them. CDR3 in amino acids: CASSDQTAGMNTEAFF. In DNA form, the CDR3 reads TGTGCCAGCAGCGACCAAACAGCTGGAATGAACACTGAAGCTTTCTTT. The full variable domain, rest sourced from reference TRBV7-9 and TRBJ1-1, is DTGVSQNPRHKITKRGQNVTFRCDPISEHNRLYWYRQTLGQGPEFLTYFQNEAQLEKSRLLSDRFSAERPKGSFSTLEIQRTEQGDSAMYLCASSDQTAGMNTEAFFGQGTRLTVV.

There are a few counts of this clonotype. This chain connects TRBV14 to TRBJ1-3; the D gene is possibly TRBD1 (5 bases). Germline V gene lookup returns CDR1 SGHDN and CDR2 FVKESK. This CDR3 spans 16 amino acids. The V end was cut by 0 bases, the J end by 2 bases, with 11 bases between. The CDR3 nucleotides are TGTGCCAGCAGCCAAGATCTCGGGGGAGCTGGAAACACCATATATTTT. It codes for CASSQDLGGAGNTIYF.

This clonotype was detected only a few times. The chain carries TRBV6-6 and TRBJ2-7; D gene unclear. V dropped 5 bases and J dropped 2 bases, with 7 bases sitting between them. The CDR3 is 12 residues long. The germline V gene has CDR1 MNHNY and CDR2 SVGAGI (reference sequence). This CDR3 reads CASSDPPYEQYF. The DNA of the CDR3 is TGTGCCAGCAGTGACCCTCCCTACGAGCAGTACTTC.

The rearrangement joins TRBV6-2 or TRBV6-3 to TRBJ2-7; no definite D call. The CDR3 spans 14 residues. V dropped 6 bases and J dropped 3 bases, with 15 bases sitting between them. The V gene's germline CDR1 is MNHEY and CDR2 SVGEGT. The CDR3 DNA reads as TGTGCCAGCAGCCGTCACCCTGGCTTCTACGAGCAGTACGTC. This sequence encodes CASSRHPGFYEQYV.

This clonotype was seen more than once but under ten times. This chain uses TRBV7-9 with TRBJ2-2; D remains ambiguous. V was clipped by 7 bases and J by 3 bases, with 18 bases between them. The CDR3 loop spans 16 amino acids. CDR1 is SEHNR, CDR2 FQNEAQ, per germline (reference sequence). CDR3 nucleotides: TGTGCCAGCACCCGTCCCCAAAGGGTAGACACCGGGGAGCTGTTTTTT. Translated: CASTRPQRVDTGELFF.

This clonotype occurred a few times. The chain employs TRBV6-1 and TRBJ1-5; D call uncertain. In germline, CDR1 is MNHNS, CDR2 SASEGT. The CDR3 contains 11 residues. Trimming pared 9 bases from V and 4 bases from J, leaving 7 bases between. This CDR3 reads CASTDNQPQHF. The CDR3 DNA follows: TGTGCCAGTACTGATAATCAGCCCCAGCATTTT.

The V gene is TRBV2, the J gene TRBJ2-1; D gene uncertain. The CDR3 sequence is 17 residues long. Trimming removed 1 base from V and 4 bases from J, with 17 bases in between. CDR1 is SNHLY, CDR2 FYNNEI, per germline. As DNA, the CDR3 is TGTGCCAGCAGTGAAGGCTCCGACTCCCCAATATACAATGAGCAGTTCTTC. This gives the protein CASSEGSDSPIYNEQFF.

This clonotype was recorded a few times. J is TRBJ2-1 and V is TRBV7-6; the match to TRBD1 covers 10 bases. Germline assignment: CDR1 SGHVS and CDR2 FNYEAQ. CDR3 length equals 18 residues. V lost 5 bases to trimming and J lost 2 bases; unmatched junction nucleotides: 12. CDR3 loop: CASSPPTGQGGTYNEQFF. Written as DNA, the CDR3 is TGTGCCAGCAGCCCACCGACAGGACAGGGGGGCACCTACAATGAGCAGTTCTTC.

On this clonotype itself: The junction does not match germline at one end; this may be a read error. The chain couples TRBV5-6 to TRBJ1-2, with D unclear. Per the germline V gene, CDR1 is SGHDT and CDR2 is YYEEEE. The CDR3 spans 12 residues. CDR3 protein: CASSLDTHGCTF. The CDR3 coding sequence is TGTGCCAGCAGCTTGGATACCCATGGCTGCACCTTC.

This clonotype occurred many times. The chain employs TRBV12-3 or TRBV12-4 and TRBJ2-1, with 8 bases that match TRBD2. With V trimmed by 6 bases and J by 1 base, 5 bases remained unmatched. There are 15 residues in the CDR3. CDR3 in amino acids: CASRGGTSSYNEQFF. The CDR3 DNA follows: TGTGCCAGCAGGGGGGGGACTAGTTCCTACAATGAGCAGTTCTTC.

This chain uses TRBV6-5 with TRBJ1-2, with TRBD1 matching 7 bases. The CDR3 runs to 14 residues. V trimming: 5 bases; J trimming: 8 bases; junction bases outside the gene matches: 11. Germline lookup yields CDR1 MNHEY and CDR2 SVGAGI. In nucleotides, the CDR3 is TGTGCCAGCAGTAATCGACAGGGATGGAGCGGCTACACCTTC. This gives the protein CASSNRQGWSGYTF.

The chain carries TRBV9 and TRBJ2-1; tentatively, D is TRBD1 (6 bases). This CDR3 contains 16 residues. V dropped 2 bases and J dropped 7 bases, with 19 bases sitting between them. Germline CDR1 SGDLS, CDR2 YYNGEE. This chain's CDR3 is CASSVNRDIVVNEQFF. DNA of the CDR3: TGTGCCAGCAGCGTTAACCGGGACATTGTTGTGAATGAGCAGTTCTTC. The whole variable domain, remainder taken from reference TRBV9 and TRBJ2-1, is DSGVTQTPKHLITATGQRVTLRCSPRSGDLSVYWYQQSLDQGLQFLIQYYNGEERAKGNILERFSAQQFPDLHSELNLSSLELGDSALYFCASSVNRDIVVNEQFFGPGTRLTVL.

The chain uses TRBV7-9 and TRBJ2-3, with 7 bases identical to TRBD2. This CDR3 is 16 amino acids long. Germline CDR1 is SEHNR and CDR2 is FQNEAQ (reference sequence). V gave up 8 bases and J gave up 2 bases; unmatched junction bases: 13. The CDR3 DNA reads TGTGCCAGCCTCATGGCTGGGGGGGGGATCACAGATACGCAGTATTTT. Protein product: CASLMAGGGITDTQYF.

This clonotype was seen just once. The chain couples TRBV13 to TRBJ1-3; D remains ambiguous. Germline CDR1 PRHDT, CDR2 FYEKMQ (reference sequence). The CDR3 length is 18 residues. V gave up 5 bases and J gave up 1 base, with 21 bases separating them. CDR3 sequence (DNA): TGTGCCAGCAGCACCGGTCTTCGCCAGGCCCTATCTGGAAACACCATATATTTT. Translation: CASSTGLRQALSGNTIYF.

The V gene is TRBV7-9, the J gene TRBJ2-1; D may be TRBD1 (6 bases). CDR3 length: 16 residues. Trimming shortened V by 4 bases and J by 1 base, and 14 bases separated the two germline ends. The germline gives CDR1 SEHNR, CDR2 FQNEAQ (reference sequence). The CDR3 region is CASSSPNRESYNEQFF. CDR3 nucleotides: TGTGCCAGCAGCTCCCCGAACAGGGAGTCCTACAATGAGCAGTTCTTC.

This clonotype was detected only a few times. The chain uses TRBV12-3 or TRBV12-4 and TRBJ2-3; no firm D call. The CDR3 length is 14 residues. The V end was cut by 2 bases, the J end by 1 base, with 7 bases between. For the CDR3, the DNA is TGTGCCAGCAGTTTACGGCAGCGCACAGATACGCAGTATTTT. This translates into CASSLRQRTDTQYF.

In its sample, this clonotype was seen many times. V and J are TRBV7-2 and TRBJ1-2, with D uncertain. The germline V gene encodes CDR1 SGHTA and CDR2 FQGNSA. The V end was cut by 1 base, the J end by 8 bases, with 8 bases between. The CDR3 sequence is 12 residues long. The CDR3 loop reads CASSLVSGGYTF. The CDR3 region has the DNA TGTGCCAGCAGCTTAGTTTCTGGAGGCTACACCTTC.

The chain has TRBV29-1 and TRBJ2-1; no firm D call. Germline lookup yields CDR1 SQVTM and CDR2 ANQGSEA. Trimming left V 0 bases short and J 8 bases short, with 17 bases between. The CDR3 spans 15 residues. CDR3: CSVEDDRAINDEQFF. As DNA, the CDR3 is TGCAGCGTTGAAGATGATAGGGCCATAAACGATGAGCAGTTCTTC.

The chain carries TRBV7-9 and TRBJ2-4; D is possibly TRBD1 (5 bases). The CDR3 length is 15 residues. V lost 4 bases and J lost 3, with 13 bases in between. The germline gives CDR1 SEHNR, CDR2 FQNEAQ (reference sequence). CDR3 DNA: TGTGCCAGCAGCTCACCCCAGGGTGGCAAAAACATTCAGTACTTC. Protein product: CASSSPQGGKNIQYF.

The genes are TRBV5-6 and TRBJ2-2; the D is unclear. Germline assignment: CDR1 SGHDT and CDR2 YYEEEE. CDR3 length equals 15 residues. With 4 bases removed from V and 5 bases from J, the gap between germline ends came to 15 bases. The CDR3 sequence is CASSPFWTETGELFF. The CDR3 DNA follows: TGTGCCAGCAGCCCCTTCTGGACGGAGACCGGGGAGCTGTTTTTT.